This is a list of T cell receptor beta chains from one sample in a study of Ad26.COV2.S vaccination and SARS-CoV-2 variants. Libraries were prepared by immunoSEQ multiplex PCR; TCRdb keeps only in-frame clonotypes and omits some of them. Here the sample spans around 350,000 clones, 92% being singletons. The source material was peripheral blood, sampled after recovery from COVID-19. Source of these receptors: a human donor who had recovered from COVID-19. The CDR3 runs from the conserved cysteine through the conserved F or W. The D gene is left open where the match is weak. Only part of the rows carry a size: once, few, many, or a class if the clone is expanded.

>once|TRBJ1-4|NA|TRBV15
TGTGCCACCAGCACCAGGGGATCTAATGAAAAACTGTTTTTT
CATSTRGSNEKLFF
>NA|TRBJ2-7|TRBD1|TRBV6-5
TGTGCCAGCAGGGACAGGGTACTTAACGAGCAGTACTTC
CASRDRVLNEQYF
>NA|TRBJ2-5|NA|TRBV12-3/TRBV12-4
TGTGCCAGCAGTCTACCAGGGCCCCAGTACTTC
CASSLPGPQYF
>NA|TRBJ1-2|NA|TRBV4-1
TGCGCCAGCAGCCATCCTCGGAGTCCTAACGGCTACACCTTC
CASSHPRSPNGYTF
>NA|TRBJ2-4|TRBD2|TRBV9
TGTGCCAGCAGCGTAGTCGGGGGGGCAAATAACATTCAGTACTTC
CASSVVGGANNIQYF
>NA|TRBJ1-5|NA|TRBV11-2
TGTGCCAGCAGCTACTATCAGATTTCTTGGCCCCAGCATTTT
CASSYYQISWPQHF
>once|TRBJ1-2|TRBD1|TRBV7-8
TGTGCCACCTCAGGGGGCGGAGTCTATGGCTACACCTTC
CATSGGGVYGYTF
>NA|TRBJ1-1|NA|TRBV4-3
TGCGCCAGCAGCCAAGTCTTGGACGCTGGAGTGAACACTGAAGCTTTCTTT
CASSQVLDAGVNTEAFF
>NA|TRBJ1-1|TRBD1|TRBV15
TGTGCCACCAGCATGGGACAGGGAACTGAAGCTTTCTTT
CATSMGQGTEAFF
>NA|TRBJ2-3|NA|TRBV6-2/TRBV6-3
TGTGCCAGCAGCCCGATGGGGGGCCTCGCAGATACGCAGTATTTT
CASSPMGGLADTQYF
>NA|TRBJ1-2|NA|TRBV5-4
TGTGCCAGCAGCTCCGGAGGTGGGGGGTTATATGGCTACACCTTC
CASSSGGGGLYGYTF
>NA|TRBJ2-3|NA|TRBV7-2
TGTGCCAGCAGCCTGGACGCCACCGATACGCAGTATTTT
CASSLDATDTQYF
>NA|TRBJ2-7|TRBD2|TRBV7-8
TGTGCCAGCAGCCTTGGACTAGCGGGGGTCTACGAGCAGTACTTC
CASSLGLAGVYEQYF
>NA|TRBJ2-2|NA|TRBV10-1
TGCGCCAGCAGTGAGTCGCCCTTACCGACCGGGGAGCTGTTTTTT
CASSESPLPTGELFF
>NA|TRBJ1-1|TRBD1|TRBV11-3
TGTGCCAGCAGCCAGGGGGGCCACACTGAAGCTTTCTTT
CASSQGGHTEAFF
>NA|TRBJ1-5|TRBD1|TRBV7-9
TGTGCCAGCAGCCGGGACAGGATTCCCAATCAGCCCCAGCATTTT
CASSRDRIPNQPQHF
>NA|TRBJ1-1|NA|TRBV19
TGTGCCAGTAGTGGGGGCAGAGAGTACACTGAAGCTTTCTTT
CASSGGREYTEAFF
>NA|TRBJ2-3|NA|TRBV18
TGTGCCAGCTCACCAGCGGGGCCGATCCCCAATACGCAGTATTTT
CASSPAGPIPNTQYF
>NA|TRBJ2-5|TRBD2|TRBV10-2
TGCGCCAGCGACGGGACTAGCGGGGGGCCCAAAGAGACCCAGTACTTC
CASDGTSGGPKETQYF
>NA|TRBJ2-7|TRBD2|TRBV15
TGTGCCACCAGCAGAGAAACGGGGGGGAACTACGAGCAGTACTTC
CATSRETGGNYEQYF
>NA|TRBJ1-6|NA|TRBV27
TGTGCCAGCAAAACCGGACAGTCCCATAATTCACCCCTCCACTTT
CASKTGQSHNSPLHF
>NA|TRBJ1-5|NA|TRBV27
TGTGCCAGCAGTTTAGAAGGGAAGGGTCAGCCCCAGCATTTT
CASSLEGKGQPQHF
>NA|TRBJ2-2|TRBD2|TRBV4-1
TGCGCCAGCAGCCCTAGCGGGGGCCTAGACACCGGGGAGCTGTTTTTT
CASSPSGGLDTGELFF
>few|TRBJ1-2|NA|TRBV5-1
TGCGCCAGCAGCTCAGACAGGTCCATCTATGGCTACACCTTC
CASSSDRSIYGYTF
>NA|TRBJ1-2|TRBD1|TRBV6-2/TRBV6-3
TGTGCCAGCAGTTTCTGGAGGAGGGGGCCGGAGACCGGCTACACCTTC
CASSFWRRGPETGYTF
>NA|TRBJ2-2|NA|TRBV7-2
TGTGCCAGCAGCTTAATCGGGAACAGGGTGAACACCGGGGAGCTGTTTTTT
CASSLIGNRVNTGELFF
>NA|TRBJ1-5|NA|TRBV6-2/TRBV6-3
TGTGCCAGCAGTCCAGGGACGGGCGGGGCGCGGCCCCAGCATTTT
CASSPGTGGARPQHF
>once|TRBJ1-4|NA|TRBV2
TGTGCCAGCAGTGCGGGGAGCAATAATGAAAAACTGTTTTTT
CASSAGSNNEKLFF
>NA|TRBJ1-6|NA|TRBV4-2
TGTGCCAGCAGCCAAGACAGGCGAACCTCCTATTCACCCCTCCACTTT
CASSQDRRTSYSPLHF
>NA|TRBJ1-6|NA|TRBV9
TGTGCCAGCAGCGTAGGGGGGAGACAGGAAGATTCACCCCTCCACTTT
CASSVGGRQEDSPLHF
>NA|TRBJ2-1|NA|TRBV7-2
TGTGCCAGCAGCTTATCTGAGTTCTTC
CASSLSEFF
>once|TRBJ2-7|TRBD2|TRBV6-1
TGTGCCAGCACCCCTATTTCGGGGGGGCGTGAGCAGTACTTC
CASTPISGGREQYF
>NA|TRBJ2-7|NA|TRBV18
TGTGCCAGCTCAGCCAGGGCCACCATTTACGAGCAGTACTTC
CASSARATIYEQYF
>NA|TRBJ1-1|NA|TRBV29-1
TGCAGCGTTTCTGGAAACACTGAAGCTTTCTTT
CSVSGNTEAFF
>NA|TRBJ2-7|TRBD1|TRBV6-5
TGTGCCAGCAGTCGGACAGGGGGCGCCTACGAGCAGTACTTC
CASSRTGGAYEQYF
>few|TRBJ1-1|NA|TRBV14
TGTGCCAGCAGCCATGGGAGAACTGAAGCTTTCTTT
CASSHGRTEAFF
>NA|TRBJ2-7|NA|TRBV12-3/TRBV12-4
TGTGCCAGCAGCGGACTCGACTACGAGCAGTACTTC
CASSGLDYEQYF
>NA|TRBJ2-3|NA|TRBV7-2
TGTGCCAGCAGCTTACAAGTAAGGTCAGCAGATACGCAGTATTTT
CASSLQVRSADTQYF
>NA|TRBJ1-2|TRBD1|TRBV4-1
TGCGCCAGCAGCCCCCCGCAGGCAGGGGGCCGAGGCTACACCTTC
CASSPPQAGGRGYTF
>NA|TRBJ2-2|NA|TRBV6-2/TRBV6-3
TGTGCCAGCAGCCAGGAGGTCACCGGGGAGCTGTTTTTT
CASSQEVTGELFF
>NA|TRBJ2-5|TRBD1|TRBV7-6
TGTGCCAGCAGCTACGCTTCGGGGACAGGGAGAGAGACCCAGTACTTC
CASSYASGTGRETQYF
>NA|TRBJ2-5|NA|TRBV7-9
TGTGCCAGCACCCTTGCGGCCCAAGAGACCCAGTACTTC
CASTLAAQETQYF
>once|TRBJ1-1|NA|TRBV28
TGTGCCAGCAGTGACTCGGCGGGGAGGTTAGACACTGAAGCTTTCTTT
CASSDSAGRLDTEAFF
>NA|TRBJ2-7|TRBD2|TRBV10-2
TGCGCCAGCAGCCCGACTAGCGGGGTGACCTACGAGCAGTACTTC
CASSPTSGVTYEQYF
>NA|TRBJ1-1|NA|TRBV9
TGTGCCAGCAGCGTAGGAGACCTGGGGGACACTGAAGCTTTCTTT
CASSVGDLGDTEAFF
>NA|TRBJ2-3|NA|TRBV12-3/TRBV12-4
TGTGCCAGCAGTTCAACCTGGAAAGATACGCAGTATTTT
CASSSTWKDTQYF
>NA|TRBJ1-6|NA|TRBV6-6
TGTGCCAGCAGTTATGCGGATATCTCCTATAATTCACCCCTCCACTTT
CASSYADISYNSPLHF